The 13 T cell receptor beta chains below were found in one sample sequenced in a study of PD-1 blockade in classical Hodgkin lymphoma. Produced via immunoSEQ multiplex PCR; TCRdb's table is partial and in-frame only. Of around 40,000 clones listed, approximately 78% are singletons. No patient escaped relapse after autologous stem cell transplantation, and brentuximab vedotin exposure varied. Specimen: peripheral blood mononuclear cells (PBMCs), collected at baseline. Receptors were obtained from a human donor with classical Hodgkin lymphoma.

In this sample, this clone turned up a few times. This chain joins TRBV5-4 and TRBJ1-4, with D perhaps TRBD1 (6 bases). V was trimmed by 3 bases and J by 5 bases, leaving 8 bases between them. The CDR3 contains 13 residues. Germline CDR1 is SGHNT and CDR2 is YYREEE (reference sequence). This CDR3 is CASSWGPNEKLFF. CDR3 in DNA: TGTGCCAGCAGCTGGGGGCCCAATGAAAAACTGTTTTTT.

The sample holds one count of this clone. J is TRBJ2-7 and V is TRBV10-1, with TRBD1 matching 7 bases. CDR3 length equals 14 residues. V shed 0 bases, J shed 5 bases, and the junction held 4 bases outside the gene matches. Germline-derived CDR1 and CDR2 are WNHNN and SYGVQD (reference sequence). CDR3 bases: TGCGCCAGCAGTGAGTCGACCCAGGGGGACGAGCAGTACTTC. Translating it yields CASSESTQGDEQYF.

In its sample, this clone was seen a few times. Other nucleotide sequences in the sample specify the same CDR3. In DNA, the CDR3 is TGTGCCAGCAGCCCGGGACCGAACTACGAGCAGTACTTC. Residues: CASSPGPNYEQYF. The chain uses TRBV7-6 and TRBJ2-7; D possibly matches TRBD1 or TRBD2 (5 bases each). CDR3 length equals 13 residues. V gave up 5 bases and J gave up 3 bases, with 11 bases separating them. Per the germline V gene, CDR1 is SGHVS and CDR2 is FNYEAQ.

The chain couples TRBV7-2 to TRBJ1-3; perhaps TRBD1 as D (6 bases). Per the germline V gene, CDR1 is SGHTA and CDR2 is FQGNSA. Between the trimmed V and J ends, which lost 3 bases and 0 bases, there was a span of 12 bases. The CDR3 runs to 16 residues. The CDR3 spells CASSFSLGASGNTIYF. DNA for the CDR3: TGTGCCAGCAGCTTTTCTTTGGGGGCCTCTGGAAACACCATATATTTT.

The V call is TRBV7-2, the J call TRBJ2-2; 8 positions agree with TRBD2. The CDR3 covers 17 residues. With 0 bases clipped from V and 0 bases from J, the junction kept 3 bases outside the gene matches. Germline values: CDR1 SGHTA, CDR2 FQGNSA. This CDR3 is CASSLASGDTNTGELFF. CDR3 nucleotides: TGTGCCAGCAGCTTAGCTAGCGGGGATACGAACACCGGGGAGCTGTTTTTT.

The chain links TRBV6-1 to TRBJ2-1; unclear D gene. The germline V gene has CDR1 MNHNS and CDR2 SASEGT. Trimming removed 4 bases at V and 13 bases at J, with 17 bases between. The CDR3 totals 13 residues. This CDR3 is CASSVDPHQRQFF. DNA for the CDR3: TGTGCCAGCAGTGTGGACCCCCACCAGCGCCAGTTCTTC.

The sample holds one count of this clone. The chain has TRBV5-6 and TRBJ2-1; D may be TRBD1 or TRBD2 (5 bases each). Germline V gene data show CDR1 as SGHDT and CDR2 as YYEEEE. This CDR3 comprises 15 residues. V was pared by 5 bases and J by 0 bases, with 12 bases between. The CDR3 loop reads CASRRDRSSYNEQFF. The CDR3 DNA is TGTGCCAGCAGGAGGGACCGCTCCTCCTACAATGAGCAGTTCTTC.

V is TRBV7-9 and J is TRBJ2-7; D is perhaps TRBD1 (6 bases). From germline, CDR1 is SEHNR and CDR2 FQNEAQ (reference sequence). V lost 3 bases and J 2 bases, leaving 14 bases between the germline ends. This CDR3 contains 15 residues. The DNA of the CDR3 is TGTGCCAGCAGCTTGGGGACACTTTATCCCTACGAGCAGTACTTC. Protein: CASSLGTLYPYEQYF.

CDR3 in DNA: TGTGCCAGCAGCGCCAGGGGGCGCACCGGGGAGCTGTTTTTT. It codes for CASSARGRTGELFF. The chain is built from TRBV9 and TRBJ2-2; 8 bases fit TRBD1. This CDR3 region has 14 residues. After removal of 3 bases from V and 4 bases from J, the junction contained 2 bases not matched to a gene. The germline CDR1 and CDR2 sequences are SGDLS and YYNGEE.

CDR3 nucleotide sequence: TGCGCCAGCAGTCACTATACAGGGCCTCCATATGGCTACACCTTC. This codes for CASSHYTGPPYGYTF. The rearrangement uses TRBV4-1 and TRBJ1-2; possible D gene TRBD1, 6 bases. The CDR3 is 15 amino acids. Trimming cost V 6 bases and J 5 bases, with 19 bases left between them. The germline CDR1 and CDR2 sequences are MGHRA and YSYEKL.

The rearrangement joins TRBV5-4 to TRBJ1-1, with D perhaps TRBD1 (6 bases). Germline lookup yields CDR1 SGHNT and CDR2 YYREEE (reference sequence). The CDR3 spans 14 residues. V gave up 2 bases and J gave up 3 bases, with 11 bases separating them. The CDR3, as DNA: TGTGCCAGCAGCTTAACAGGGTTACACACTGAAGCTTTCTTT. This codes for CASSLTGLHTEAFF.

This clone was detected only once. The chain combines TRBV7-3 with TRBJ1-2; the D is unclear. This CDR3 is built from 14 residues. V was cut by 0 bases and J by 8 bases, with 13 bases left in between. Germline V gene data show CDR1 as SGHTA and CDR2 as FQGTGA. The CDR3 region is CASSLTGSDEGYTF. The CDR3 DNA follows: TGTGCCAGCAGCTTAACGGGGAGCGATGAAGGCTACACCTTC. Complete variable domain (other parts from reference TRBV7-3 and TRBJ1-2): GAGVSQTPSNKVTEKGKYVELRCDPISGHTALYWYRQSLGQGPEFLIYFQGTGAADDSGLPNDRFFAVRPEGSVSTLKIQRTERGDSAVYLCASSLTGSDEGYTFGSGTRLTVV.

J is TRBJ2-2 and V is TRBV6-6; no firm D call. V lost 1 base and J 1 base, leaving 7 bases between the germline ends. This CDR3 comprises 15 residues. Per germline, CDR1 MNHNY and CDR2 SVGAGI (reference sequence). The CDR3 protein is CASSYLFKNTGELFF. CDR3 sequence (DNA): TGTGCCAGCAGTTACTTGTTCAAGAACACCGGGGAGCTGTTTTTT.